The source of this TCR beta chain is a study of blood T cell repertoires in COVID-19. At the level of the study: T cells, B-cell-depleted T cells, or PBMCs provided the cDNA or gDNA that served as material.

The repertoire was sequenced with immunoSEQ multiplex PCR; TCRdb's copy has only in-frame clones and lacks some. The sample consists of some 120,000 clones, 65% to 85% of them appearing once. Germline CDR1 and CDR2: SGHTS and YDEGEE. V was clipped by 2 bases and J by 0 bases; unmatched bases: 4. The CDR3 is made up of 16 amino acids. V and J are TRBV5-8 and TRBJ1-4; 7 bases are a match to TRBD1. The source is a woman aged 70 to 79 with acute or convalescent COVID-19. Sequencing was carried out using peripheral blood. CDR3: CASSFGQAATNEKLFF. In nucleotides, the CDR3 is TGTGCCAGCAGCTTTGGACAGGCCGCAACTAATGAAAAACTGTTTTTT.